This is a list of T cell receptor beta chains from one sample in a study of early T cells in non-severe SARS-CoV-2 infection. TCRdb passed the 5' RACE reads through MiXCR, listing each CDR3 protein once. Found here are approximately 65,000 distinct CDR3 sequences, around 11% of them singletons; the top ten hold less than 3.5%. The sequences come from whole blood, collected at baseline. These receptors all come from an adult who was a healthcare worker with PCR-confirmed SARS-CoV-2 infection or an uninfected control (not recorded which). Each CDR3 is given with its conserved first and last residue. The D gene is left open where the match is weak. Where a row states a size, it is once, few, many or the class of an expanded clone; other rows omit it.

V gene	J gene	clone size	D gene	CDR3 protein	CDR3 DNA
TRBV18	TRBJ2-7	few	.	CASSPGLQSYEQYF	TGTGCCAGCTCACCAGGCTTACAGTCCTACGAGCAGTACTTC
TRBV6-2/TRBV6-3	TRBJ2-3	.	TRBD2	CASRLTSGRLDTQYF	TGTGCCAGCAGACTGACTAGCGGAAGATTAGATACGCAGTATTTT
TRBV2	TRBJ2-5	few	.	CASSARRGLQETQYF	TGTGCCAGCAGTGCCAGGCGGGGGCTCCAAGAGACCCAGTACTTC
TRBV12-3/TRBV12-4	TRBJ1-1	.	.	CASSVAGLNTEAFF	TGTGCCAGCAGTGTGGCAGGGCTGAACACTGAAGCTTTCTTT
TRBV7-2	TRBJ1-2	many	.	CASSLENYGYTF	TGTGCCAGCAGCTTAGAGAACTATGGCTACACCTTC
TRBV10-3	TRBJ2-5	.	.	CAISEATGIPRTQYF	TGTGCCATCAGTGAGGCAACAGGGATCCCTCGGACCCAGTACTTC
TRBV20-1	TRBJ2-1	few	.	CSASDRGGSYNEQFF	TGCAGTGCTAGTGATCGTGGGGGCTCCTACAATGAGCAGTTCTTC
TRBV20-1	TRBJ2-5	.	TRBD2	CSADQSGGDRETQYF	TGCAGTGCCGATCAGAGCGGGGGCGACCGAGAGACCCAGTACTTC
TRBV20-1	TRBJ1-1	few	.	CSARQGRRGGNTEAFF	TGCAGTGCTAGACAGGGCCGGCGGGGCGGGAACACTGAAGCTTTCTTT
TRBV7-9	TRBJ1-1	few	TRBD1	CASSRQGTGTEAFF	TGTGCCAGCAGCCGACAGGGAACGGGCACTGAAGCTTTCTTT
TRBV12-3/TRBV12-4	TRBJ1-5	.	.	CASSLIGGQPQHF	TGTGCCAGCAGTTTAATTGGGGGTCAGCCCCAGCATTTT